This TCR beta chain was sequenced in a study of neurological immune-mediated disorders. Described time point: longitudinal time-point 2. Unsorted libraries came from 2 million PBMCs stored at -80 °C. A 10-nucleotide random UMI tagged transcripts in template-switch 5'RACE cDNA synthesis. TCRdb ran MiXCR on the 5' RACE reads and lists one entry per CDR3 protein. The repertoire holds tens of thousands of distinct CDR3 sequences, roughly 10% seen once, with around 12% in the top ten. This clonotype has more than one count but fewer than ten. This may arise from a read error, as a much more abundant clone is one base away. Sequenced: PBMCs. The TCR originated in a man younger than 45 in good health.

The CDR3 DNA sequence: TGTGCCAGCAGTTCTGGGACAGGGGGCGCCTTTGCCCTTTACAATGAGCAGTTCTTC. Protein sequence: CASSSGTGGAFALYNEQFF. The chain uses TRBV27 and TRBJ2-1; 12 bases line up with TRBD1. J gave up 4 bases and V 4 bases, and 14 bases lay outside the gene matches. Germline V gene data show CDR1 as MNHEY and CDR2 as SMNVEV (reference sequence). This CDR3 region has 19 residues.